Listed below are T cell receptor beta chains from one sample, sequenced in a study of cytomegalovirus exposure and HLA in healthy donors. Some clones are missing from TCRdb's copy, which holds only in-frame ones; the method was immunoSEQ multiplex PCR. The profile shows about 85,000 clones, approximately 80% of them singletons. Material for sequencing was PBMCs. The receptor set was obtained from a woman aged 50 to 60 in good health and CMV-seropositive. Each CDR3 is given with its conserved first and last residue. Each record gives: D gene, J gene, V gene, clone size, CDR3 protein, CDR3 DNA. A D gene is named only where the DNA matches it firmly. Not every row has a clone size; where given, it reads once, few, many or a size class.

d_call: TRBD1; j_call: TRBJ2-1; v_call: TRBV19; clone_size: -; cdr3_aa: CASSSRDRGSTQGEQFF; cdr3_nt: TGTGCCAGTAGTTCCCGGGACAGGGGTTCGACACAGGGTGAGCAGTTCTTC
d_call: TRBD1; j_call: TRBJ1-1; v_call: TRBV2; clone_size: -; cdr3_aa: CASTGTGNTEAFF; cdr3_nt: TGTGCCAGCACCGGGACAGGGAATACTGAAGCTTTCTTT
d_call: -; j_call: TRBJ1-2; v_call: TRBV6-1; clone_size: -; cdr3_aa: CASTRRSSNYGYTF; cdr3_nt: TGTGCCAGCACCCGAAGGAGCTCTAACTATGGCTACACCTTC
d_call: TRBD2; j_call: TRBJ2-3; v_call: TRBV5-4; clone_size: -; cdr3_aa: CASSLGLAVTDTQYF; cdr3_nt: TGTGCCAGCAGCTTGGGACTAGCGGTCACAGATACGCAGTATTTT
d_call: -; j_call: TRBJ2-2; v_call: TRBV28; clone_size: many; cdr3_aa: CASSPSTNTGELFF; cdr3_nt: TGTGCCAGCAGTCCCTCTACCAACACCGGGGAGCTGTTTTTT
d_call: -; j_call: TRBJ1-1; v_call: TRBV9; clone_size: few; cdr3_aa: CASSVEGRGAEAFF; cdr3_nt: TGTGCCAGCAGCGTAGAGGGGAGGGGAGCTGAAGCTTTCTTT
d_call: -; j_call: TRBJ1-5; v_call: TRBV6-5; clone_size: -; cdr3_aa: CASSDRIDQPQHF; cdr3_nt: TGTGCCAGCAGTGACAGGATTGATCAGCCCCAGCATTTT
d_call: -; j_call: TRBJ1-3; v_call: TRBV7-8; clone_size: -; cdr3_aa: CASSLRLQDDRNTIYF; cdr3_nt: TGTGCCAGCAGCCTTCGACTGCAAGATGATCGAAACACCATATATTTT
d_call: TRBD2; j_call: TRBJ2-1; v_call: TRBV6-5; clone_size: -; cdr3_aa: CASSYTGGIKGNEQFF; cdr3_nt: TGTGCCAGCAGTTATACGGGGGGGATCAAAGGTAATGAGCAGTTCTTC
d_call: -; j_call: TRBJ1-2; v_call: TRBV2; clone_size: -; cdr3_aa: CARSGRRGYGYTF; cdr3_nt: TGTGCCAGATCGGGACGGCGGGGATATGGCTACACCTTC
d_call: -; j_call: TRBJ1-1; v_call: TRBV11-2; clone_size: -; cdr3_aa: CASSLVGGMNTEAFF; cdr3_nt: TGTGCCAGCAGCTTAGTCGGGGGGATGAACACTGAAGCTTTCTTT
d_call: TRBD2; j_call: TRBJ2-1; v_call: TRBV14; clone_size: -; cdr3_aa: CASSQGGSGRANEQFF; cdr3_nt: TGTGCCAGCAGCCAAGGGGGTAGCGGGAGGGCCAATGAGCAGTTCTTC
d_call: -; j_call: TRBJ1-2; v_call: TRBV5-4; clone_size: few; cdr3_aa: CASSTGTNNYGYTF; cdr3_nt: TGTGCCAGCAGCACCGGGACAAACAACTATGGCTACACCTTC
d_call: -; j_call: TRBJ2-3; v_call: TRBV9; clone_size: -; cdr3_aa: CASSSGLITDTQYF; cdr3_nt: TGTGCCAGCAGCTCGGGACTTATCACAGATACGCAGTATTTT
d_call: -; j_call: TRBJ2-6; v_call: TRBV9; clone_size: -; cdr3_aa: CASSVAKAGANVLTF; cdr3_nt: TGTGCCAGCAGCGTAGCTAAAGCCGGGGCCAACGTCCTGACTTTC
d_call: -; j_call: TRBJ1-4; v_call: TRBV6-5; clone_size: -; cdr3_aa: CASSQWTGELFF; cdr3_nt: TGTGCCAGCAGTCAATGGACGGGGGAACTGTTTTTT
d_call: -; j_call: TRBJ2-7; v_call: TRBV2; clone_size: -; cdr3_aa: CASSEARSPYEQYF; cdr3_nt: TGTGCCAGCAGTGAAGCGCGAAGTCCCTACGAGCAGTACTTC
d_call: TRBD2; j_call: TRBJ2-3; v_call: TRBV5-4; clone_size: -; cdr3_aa: CASSSRGGGDTQYF; cdr3_nt: TGTGCCAGCAGCTCGCGGGGGGGCGGAGATACGCAGTATTTT
d_call: TRBD2; j_call: TRBJ2-7; v_call: TRBV19; clone_size: -; cdr3_aa: CASSIAGGDYEQYF; cdr3_nt: TGTGCCAGTAGTATAGCCGGGGGGGACTACGAGCAGTACTTC
d_call: -; j_call: TRBJ2-7; v_call: TRBV6-1; clone_size: -; cdr3_aa: CASPRDSLSYEQYF; cdr3_nt: TGTGCCAGCCCACGGGACTCTTTGTCCTACGAGCAGTACTTC
d_call: TRBD2; j_call: TRBJ2-1; v_call: TRBV2; clone_size: -; cdr3_aa: CASRNPGLAGVEQFF; cdr3_nt: TGTGCCAGCAGAAATCCGGGACTAGCGGGAGTTGAGCAGTTCTTC
d_call: -; j_call: TRBJ2-3; v_call: TRBV9; clone_size: -; cdr3_aa: CASSVEGRGDTDTQYF; cdr3_nt: TGTGCCAGCAGCGTAGAGGGCAGGGGGGACACAGATACGCAGTATTTT
d_call: TRBD2; j_call: TRBJ2-5; v_call: TRBV9; clone_size: few; cdr3_aa: CASSSQGLAEETQYF; cdr3_nt: TGTGCCAGCAGCTCCCAGGGACTAGCGGAAGAGACCCAGTACTTC
d_call: TRBD1; j_call: TRBJ1-4; v_call: TRBV14; clone_size: few; cdr3_aa: CASRLTGYEKLFF; cdr3_nt: TGTGCCAGCAGGTTGACAGGGTATGAAAAACTGTTTTTT
d_call: TRBD1; j_call: TRBJ1-2; v_call: TRBV5-1; clone_size: -; cdr3_aa: CASSSGQAHNYGYTF; cdr3_nt: TGCGCCAGCAGCTCGGGACAGGCCCATAACTATGGCTACACCTTC
d_call: -; j_call: TRBJ1-2; v_call: TRBV9; clone_size: -; cdr3_aa: CASSHPRGQSNYGYTF; cdr3_nt: TGTGCCAGCAGCCATCCTAGAGGACAGTCTAACTATGGCTACACCTTC
d_call: -; j_call: TRBJ2-2; v_call: TRBV5-4; clone_size: -; cdr3_aa: CASTSGDKGYTGELFF; cdr3_nt: TGTGCCAGCACCTCAGGTGACAAGGGGTACACCGGGGAGCTGTTTTTT
d_call: -; j_call: TRBJ1-1; v_call: TRBV9; clone_size: -; cdr3_aa: CASSVTGGRDTEAFF; cdr3_nt: TGTGCCAGCAGCGTTACGGGGGGCCGGGACACTGAAGCTTTCTTT
d_call: TRBD1; j_call: TRBJ2-5; v_call: TRBV30; clone_size: -; cdr3_aa: CASQQGSLQETQYF; cdr3_nt: TGTGCCAGCCAACAGGGGTCCCTTCAAGAGACCCAGTACTTC
d_call: -; j_call: TRBJ1-4; v_call: TRBV5-1; clone_size: -; cdr3_aa: CASSSAGMANEKLFF; cdr3_nt: TGCGCCAGCAGTTCAGCGGGCATGGCTAATGAAAAACTGTTTTTT
d_call: TRBD1; j_call: TRBJ1-1; v_call: TRBV7-9; clone_size: few; cdr3_aa: CASRPRGSIITEAFF; cdr3_nt: TGTGCCAGCAGACCCAGGGGGAGTATAATCACTGAAGCTTTCTTT
d_call: -; j_call: TRBJ2-7; v_call: TRBV9; clone_size: -; cdr3_aa: CASSAWGGPPPYEQYF; cdr3_nt: TGTGCCAGCAGCGCGTGGGGAGGACCCCCTCCATACGAGCAGTACTTC
d_call: -; j_call: TRBJ2-1; v_call: TRBV7-9; clone_size: -; cdr3_aa: CASSLDPITRYNEQFF; cdr3_nt: TGTGCCAGCAGCTTAGATCCCATCACGCGATACAATGAGCAGTTCTTC
d_call: -; j_call: TRBJ2-2; v_call: TRBV6-1; clone_size: -; cdr3_aa: CAINQGFGELFF; cdr3_nt: TGTGCCATCAACCAGGGGTTTGGGGAGCTGTTTTTT
d_call: -; j_call: TRBJ1-1; v_call: TRBV6-4; clone_size: medium-sized; cdr3_aa: CASSPTGNTEAFF; cdr3_nt: TGTGCCAGCAGCCCAACAGGGAACACTGAAGCTTTCTTT
d_call: -; j_call: TRBJ1-1; v_call: TRBV6-1; clone_size: -; cdr3_aa: CASTLLGGMNTEAFF; cdr3_nt: TGTGCCAGCACCCTACTGGGGGGAATGAACACTGAAGCTTTCTTT
d_call: -; j_call: TRBJ2-1; v_call: TRBV11-3; clone_size: -; cdr3_aa: CASSSGPLVYEQFF; cdr3_nt: TGTGCCAGCAGTTCAGGGCCGCTGGTGTATGAGCAGTTCTTC
d_call: -; j_call: TRBJ1-3; v_call: TRBV19; clone_size: once; cdr3_aa: CASSSGGAFTGRNTIYF; cdr3_nt: TGTGCCAGTAGTAGTGGTGGGGCCTTCACTGGCCGGAACACCATATATTTT
d_call: TRBD2; j_call: TRBJ2-3; v_call: TRBV5-4; clone_size: -; cdr3_aa: CASFLAGAADTQYF; cdr3_nt: TGTGCCAGCTTTCTAGCGGGAGCGGCAGATACGCAGTATTTT
d_call: -; j_call: TRBJ1-6; v_call: TRBV15; clone_size: -; cdr3_aa: CATSRDQNSPLHF; cdr3_nt: TGTGCCACCAGCAGAGATCAGAATTCACCCCTCCACTTT
d_call: TRBD2; j_call: TRBJ2-1; v_call: TRBV7-3; clone_size: -; cdr3_aa: CASSPSGRGYNEQFF; cdr3_nt: TGTGCCAGCAGCCCTAGCGGGAGAGGGTACAATGAGCAGTTCTTC
d_call: TRBD1; j_call: TRBJ1-4; v_call: TRBV5-1; clone_size: -; cdr3_aa: CASRTPTGDPNEKLFF; cdr3_nt: TGCGCCAGCAGAACCCCCACAGGGGACCCAAATGAAAAACTGTTTTTT
d_call: TRBD1; j_call: TRBJ2-1; v_call: TRBV5-4; clone_size: -; cdr3_aa: CASSTPGQGAYNEQFF; cdr3_nt: TGTGCCAGCAGCACCCCGGGACAGGGGGCTTACAATGAGCAGTTCTTC
d_call: TRBD1; j_call: TRBJ1-2; v_call: TRBV30; clone_size: -; cdr3_aa: CAWSVDRGNYGYTF; cdr3_nt: TGTGCCTGGAGTGTTGACAGGGGGAACTATGGCTACACCTTC
d_call: -; j_call: TRBJ1-4; v_call: TRBV7-2; clone_size: few; cdr3_aa: CASSPREGVNEKLFF; cdr3_nt: TGTGCCAGCAGCCCGCGCGAAGGGGTGAATGAAAAACTGTTTTTT
d_call: TRBD2; j_call: TRBJ2-1; v_call: TRBV6-4; clone_size: -; cdr3_aa: CASSAVSGIYNEQFF; cdr3_nt: TGTGCCAGCAGTGCGGTTAGCGGGATTTACAATGAGCAGTTCTTC
d_call: -; j_call: TRBJ1-5; v_call: TRBV5-6; clone_size: -; cdr3_aa: CASSLGRANNQPQHF; cdr3_nt: TGTGCCAGCAGCTTAGGCAGGGCCAACAATCAGCCCCAGCATTTT
d_call: TRBD2; j_call: TRBJ2-1; v_call: TRBV11-2; clone_size: -; cdr3_aa: CASSSFRLAEDEQFF; cdr3_nt: TGTGCCAGCAGCTCATTCCGACTAGCGGAGGATGAGCAGTTCTTC
d_call: -; j_call: TRBJ2-2; v_call: TRBV9; clone_size: -; cdr3_aa: CASSERGTQNTGELFF; cdr3_nt: TGTGCCAGCAGCGAGAGGGGGACACAGAACACCGGGGAGCTGTTTTTT
d_call: TRBD1; j_call: TRBJ2-1; v_call: TRBV5-1; clone_size: -; cdr3_aa: CASSRTGLNNEQFF; cdr3_nt: TGCGCCAGCAGCCGGACAGGTCTAAACAATGAGCAGTTCTTC
d_call: -; j_call: TRBJ1-2; v_call: TRBV28; clone_size: -; cdr3_aa: CASKIQGLPGYGYTF; cdr3_nt: TGTGCCAGCAAGATACAAGGCCTCCCGGGCTATGGCTACACCTTC
d_call: -; j_call: TRBJ2-2; v_call: TRBV19; clone_size: -; cdr3_aa: CASSMVGNSGTGELFF; cdr3_nt: TGTGCCAGTAGTATGGTCGGAAACTCCGGGACCGGGGAGCTGTTTTTT
d_call: -; j_call: TRBJ2-3; v_call: TRBV5-1; clone_size: once; cdr3_aa: CASSLAPTRGDSDTQYF; cdr3_nt: TGCGCCAGCAGCTTGGCACCTACTCGCGGGGACTCAGATACGCAGTATTTT
d_call: -; j_call: TRBJ1-2; v_call: TRBV5-5; clone_size: -; cdr3_aa: CASSQDSYGYTF; cdr3_nt: TGTGCCAGCAGCCAGGACAGCTATGGCTACACCTTC
d_call: TRBD2; j_call: TRBJ2-5; v_call: TRBV5-6; clone_size: -; cdr3_aa: CASSLVAGGPATQYF; cdr3_nt: TGTGCCAGCAGCTTGGTAGCGGGAGGGCCCGCGACCCAGTACTTC
d_call: -; j_call: TRBJ2-7; v_call: TRBV6-1; clone_size: -; cdr3_aa: CASIQGGLYEQYF; cdr3_nt: TGTGCCAGCATACAGGGGGGACTATACGAGCAGTACTTC
d_call: TRBD1; j_call: TRBJ2-1; v_call: TRBV10-3; clone_size: -; cdr3_aa: CAIRDREYNEQFF; cdr3_nt: TGTGCCATCAGAGACAGGGAATACAATGAGCAGTTCTTC
d_call: -; j_call: TRBJ2-1; v_call: TRBV19; clone_size: -; cdr3_aa: CASRPDRSSYNEQFF; cdr3_nt: TGTGCCAGTAGGCCTGACAGGAGCTCCTACAATGAGCAGTTCTTC
d_call: -; j_call: TRBJ2-7; v_call: TRBV10-3; clone_size: -; cdr3_aa: CAISESQGGYEQYF; cdr3_nt: TGTGCCATCAGTGAGTCGCAGGGGGGCTACGAGCAGTACTTC
d_call: -; j_call: TRBJ1-2; v_call: TRBV9; clone_size: -; cdr3_aa: CASSVLGSSDYGYTF; cdr3_nt: TGTGCCAGCAGCGTACTGGGCTCTTCAGACTATGGCTACACCTTC